The rows below give T cell receptor beta chains drawn from one sample of a study of patients and donors after allogeneic stem cell transplantation. TCRdb re-derived calls from the RT-PCR reads in MiXCR, one entry per CDR3 protein. Of about 410,000 distinct CDR3 sequences detected, under 20% appear once; the ten largest clones hold 7.2%. The source material was blood, either unsorted or a sorted T cell fraction (not recorded which). All receptors come from a human donor who was either an allogeneic HSCT recipient or a stem cell or donor lymphocyte infusion donor (not recorded which). It is not recorded whose cells these are; they may come from a transplant donor. CDR3s include the opening cysteine and the closing phenylalanine or tryptophan. D genes are given only for firm matches. A clone size is listed for some rows: how often the clone was seen (once, few, many), or a class if it is expanded.

D,J,size,V,DNA,CDR3
TRBD2,TRBJ2-5,once,TRBV10-3,TGTGCCATCAGTCGGATAGCGGGGGGCGCCGGTGAGACCCAGTACTTC,CAISRIAGGAGETQYF
-,TRBJ1-2,few,TRBV15,TGTGCCACCAGCAGCCTGGACACGGACCCGGCTAACTATGGCTACACCTTC,CATSSLDTDPANYGYTF
-,TRBJ1-2,-,TRBV10-3,TGTGCCATCAGTGAGTCGTCTCGGCCAGGGGACTATGGCTACACCTTC,CAISESSRPGDYGYTF
-,TRBJ1-2,few,TRBV9,TGTGCCAGCAGCGTAGCCCAATTTGACAGAAGACTCAACTATGGCTACACCTTC,CASSVAQFDRRLNYGYTF
TRBD1,TRBJ1-6,-,TRBV18,TGTGCCAGCTCACCAGGGACAGGGGATTCACCCCTCCACTTT,CASSPGTGDSPLHF
-,TRBJ1-6,few,TRBV20-1,TGCAGTGCTAGGACTGGCGATTCACCCCTCCACTTT,CSARTGDSPLHF
-,TRBJ1-2,few,TRBV18,TGTGCCAGCTCACCTACCGGGACAAACCAAAGGCTTCAAAACTATGGCTACACCTTC,CASSPTGTNQRLQNYGYTF
-,TRBJ2-2,-,TRBV29-1,TGCAGCGTTGAAGGGCAGGGGGGGGCTGTTTTTTTT,CSVEGQGGAVFF
-,TRBJ1-1,few,TRBV20-1,TGCAGTGCTAGTGACAGCCCTGAAGCTTTCTTT,CSASDSPEAFF
-,TRBJ1-2,-,TRBV7-2,TGTGCCAGCAGCTTAGAGGGGGTGAATGGCTACACCTTC,CASSLEGVNGYTF
TRBD2,TRBJ2-5,-,TRBV4-1,TGCGCCAGCAGCCAAGATCCTGCTAGCGGGAGGGCCGGGGAAGAGACCCAGTACTTC,CASSQDPASGRAGEETQYF
TRBD2,TRBJ2-1,-,TRBV12-3/TRBV12-4,TGTGCCAGCAGCGCACTAGCGGGGTCCTACAATGAGCAGTTCTTC,CASSALAGSYNEQFF
-,TRBJ2-7,-,TRBV6-2/TRBV6-3,TGTGCCAGCAGTTACCCCACACGCAGCACCTACGAGCAGTACTTC,CASSYPTRSTYEQYF
-,TRBJ2-3,few,TRBV4-2,TGTGCCAGCAGCCAACAACCTTTGGGCGGGCTTGCTTCTCTATGGGGCACAGATACGCAGTATTTT,CASSQQPLGGLASLWGTDTQYF
-,TRBJ2-1,-,TRBV12-3/TRBV12-4,TGTGCCAGCAGTTTACGACTAGAGGCGGGCAATGAGCAGTTCTTC,CASSLRLEAGNEQFF
-,TRBJ1-4,-,TRBV7-9,TGTGCCAGCAGCTACCCTCGGGGGACTAATGAAAAACTGTTTTTT,CASSYPRGTNEKLFF
-,TRBJ1-6,many,TRBV29-1,TGCAGCGTTCGCAGGGGCCGGAATTCACCCCTCCACTTT,CSVRRGRNSPLHF
-,TRBJ1-6,many,TRBV2,TGTGCCAGCAGCGGGGGGAGCTCCTATAATTCACCCCTCCACTTT,CASSGGSSYNSPLHF
TRBD2,TRBJ2-2,few,TRBV3-1,TGTGCCAGCAGCCAAGATCCTAGCGGGAACACCGGGGAGCTGTTTTTT,CASSQDPSGNTGELFF
TRBD1,TRBJ2-7,-,TRBV2,TGTGCCAGCCTGAGGACAGGCTTGACCTACGAGCAGTACTTC,CASLRTGLTYEQYF
-,TRBJ1-2,-,TRBV7-2,TGTGCCAGCAGTCCGAATCCTTTTGGAGCTAACTATGGCTACACCTTC,CASSPNPFGANYGYTF
TRBD2,TRBJ2-7,many,TRBV7-2,TGTGCCAGCAGCCCCGGACTAGCTACATACGAGCAGTACTTC,CASSPGLATYEQYF
-,TRBJ1-1,-,TRBV6-2/TRBV6-3,TGTGCCAGCAGTCTACTCGTTTTCCTGAACACTGAAGCTTTCTTT,CASSLLVFLNTEAFF
-,TRBJ2-5,few,TRBV18,TGTGCCAGCTCGCCTACTAGGGGAGAGACCCAGTACTTC,CASSPTRGETQYF
-,TRBJ1-2,few,TRBV7-9,TGTGCCAGCAGCTTAGCGATGGGGGCCTATGGCTACACCTTC,CASSLAMGAYGYTF
TRBD2,TRBJ2-2,-,TRBV3-1,TGTGCCAGCAGCCAAGATGAGGAGACTAGCGTCGGCGGGGAGCTGTTTTTT,CASSQDEETSVGGELFF